This T cell receptor (beta chain) derives from a study of beta chain features in type 1 diabetes (dated by TCRdb to about 2018). Some background on the complete study: Patients and healthy donors did not differ in mean age, gender distribution, total cell number or subset yield. Regulatory and stem cell-like memory subsets were obtained from only 8 patients and roughly eight healthy donors, while naive and central memory subsets were obtained from all 30 or so donors. In the study, TCRB repertoires of sorted circulating CD4+ T cell subsets from recently diagnosed type 1 diabetes patients were compared with those of matched healthy donors. A total of roughly 100,000,000 sorted cells were examined across all samples, and the number of cells per subset was strongly correlated with RNA yield.

Note on this clone: Its specific antigen is unknown. Per-base qualities were not stored, and no clone one base away is much larger.

Summary of the overall study and its limitations: A moderate but significant shortening of TCRB CDR3 length was observed in type 1 diabetes patients in all four CD4+ subsets. PCR may preferentially amplify shorter templates, but because patient and control samples were amplified and corrected together, any resulting skew would affect both groups equally. Naive, central memory and regulatory TCRB repertoires appeared more similar among patients than among healthy donors. Only small numbers of individuals were included in the HLA sub-analyses, which left unresolved whether HLA type had any influence on TCRB rearrangement. Because cDNA was sequenced instead of genomic DNA, activated cells with high expression could be over-represented, although the groups did not differ in activation or CD3 levels. At VDJ recombination sites, type 1 diabetes patients had fewer insertions and more deleted nucleotides, which implies abnormalities in thymic rearrangement.

From each donor, a single peripheral blood sample of around 0.12 L on average was drawn into heparinised tubes. A BD FACSAria II was used to sort naive, central memory, regulatory and stem cell-like memory CD4+ T cells with a panel that included CD45RO, CCR7, CD25, CD127, CD95 and CD27. All sorted populations exceeded 95% purity. PBMCs were isolated right away by Lymphoprep density gradient centrifugation and were stained directly, without culture. So that batch effects would be minimized, each experiment stained and sorted samples in pairs, pairing one healthy donor with one patient. The High Capacity cDNA Reverse Transcription Kit was used to reverse transcribe all of the isolated RNA, meaning that expressed TCRB transcripts were what got sequenced. Naive, central memory and regulatory T cell samples underwent deep immunoSEQ sequencing, averaging approximately 3.5 million total reads per sample. After sorted cells were lysed in RLT buffer, RNA was extracted with DNase-treated RNeasy Micro or Mini kits, with the choice depending on cell number. To prevent cross-contamination, every cell subset was processed on its own, while patient and healthy donor samples were processed together. Using the immunoSEQ multiplex PCR, TCRB sequences were amplified from cDNA into 87-bp fragments spanning the CDR3 region. The amplicons were sequenced using the Illumina HiSeq platform. The paper's data handling went like this. PCR bias was computationally corrected using synthetic template baselines, reads within Hamming distance 2 were collapsed, and singletons that could not be merged were discarded. Reads were aligned against IMGT to assign V, D and J genes, CDR3 length and insertions or deletions at six rearrangement sites. Within each subset, clonotype counts were normalized to the number of sorted cells before true diversity and Gini coefficients were calculated with the tcR R package. The overlap coefficient, calculated on TCRB nucleotide sequences, was used to quantify repertoire sharing. Out-of-frame TCRB sequences from naive cells were analyzed as a proxy for the pre-selection repertoire. TCRdb obtained this table from immuneACCESS and retained in-frame rearrangements with V and J assigned. These tables miss some clones; where compared with another copy, unresolved V genes account for less than half of the shortfall, and the remainder is unexplained. V, J and clone size derive from that table, while D and trimming were established from the DNA sequence. This sample has 350,000 to 400,000 clones in its table, and about 12% of those were observed once. The leading ten clones occupy approximately 0.01% of the sample.

V is pared back by 2 bases and J by 0 bases, with 10 bases lying between the germline termini. CDR1 and CDR2, looked up from the germline V gene, are SNHLY and FYNNEI. From cysteine to phenylalanine, the CDR3 is 15 amino acids long. The kept DNA is CDR3 alone, 45 bases in frame from the first base. The rearrangement combines TRBV2 with TRBJ1-2; tentative D gene TRBD1, with 5 bases matching. The sequenced sample was naive CD4+ T cells from blood. Reading the label with the study, this specimen's cell subset or site is: true naive CD4+ T cells. This receptor was taken from a woman aged 18-30 years with type 1 diabetes. The CDR3 protein: CASSETRTTNYGYTF. Read as DNA, the sequence is TGTGCCAGCAGTGAAACCCGGACAACTAACTATGGCTACACCTTC.